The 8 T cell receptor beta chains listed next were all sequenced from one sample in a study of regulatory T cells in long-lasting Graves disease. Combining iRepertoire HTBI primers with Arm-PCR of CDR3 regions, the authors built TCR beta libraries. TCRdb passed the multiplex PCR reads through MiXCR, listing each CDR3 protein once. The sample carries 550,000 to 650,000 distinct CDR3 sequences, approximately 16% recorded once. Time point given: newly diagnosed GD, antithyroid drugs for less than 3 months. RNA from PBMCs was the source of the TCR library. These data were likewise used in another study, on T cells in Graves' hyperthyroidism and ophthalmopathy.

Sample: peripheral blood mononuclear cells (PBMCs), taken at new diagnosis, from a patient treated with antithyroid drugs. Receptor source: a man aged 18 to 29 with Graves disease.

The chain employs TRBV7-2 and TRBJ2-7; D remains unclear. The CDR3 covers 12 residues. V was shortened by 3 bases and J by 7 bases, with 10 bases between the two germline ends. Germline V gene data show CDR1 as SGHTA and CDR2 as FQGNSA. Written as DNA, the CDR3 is TGTGCCAGCAGCTTGAATTTCCGAGAGCAGTACTTC. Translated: CASSLNFREQYF.

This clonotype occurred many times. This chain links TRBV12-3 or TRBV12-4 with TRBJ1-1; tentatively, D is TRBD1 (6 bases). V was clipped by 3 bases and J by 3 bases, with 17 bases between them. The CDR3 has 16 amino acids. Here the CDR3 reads CASSFGRGYVDTEAFF. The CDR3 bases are TGTGCCAGCAGTTTCGGGAGGGGGTATGTGGACACTGAAGCTTTCTTT.

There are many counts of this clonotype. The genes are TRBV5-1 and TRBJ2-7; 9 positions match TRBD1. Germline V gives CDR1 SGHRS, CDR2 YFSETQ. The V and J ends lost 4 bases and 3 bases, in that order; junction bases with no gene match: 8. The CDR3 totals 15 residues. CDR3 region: CASSRTGVEDYEQYF. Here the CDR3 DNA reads TGCGCCAGCAGCCGGACAGGGGTCGAGGACTACGAGCAGTACTTC.

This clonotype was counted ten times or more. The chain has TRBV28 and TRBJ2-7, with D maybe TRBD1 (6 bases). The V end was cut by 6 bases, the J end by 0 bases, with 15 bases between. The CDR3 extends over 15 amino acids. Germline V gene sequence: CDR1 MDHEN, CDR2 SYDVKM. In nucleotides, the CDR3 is TGTGCCAGCAGACCGATTGGACAGAGCTCCTACGAGCAGTACTTC. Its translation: CASRPIGQSSYEQYF.

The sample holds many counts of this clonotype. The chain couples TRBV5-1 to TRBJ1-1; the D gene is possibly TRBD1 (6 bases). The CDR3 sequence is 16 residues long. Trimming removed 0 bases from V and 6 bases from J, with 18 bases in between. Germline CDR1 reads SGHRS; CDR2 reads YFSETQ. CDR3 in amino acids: CASSLGWDTAGAEAFF. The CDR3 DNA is TGCGCCAGCAGCTTGGGCTGGGACACTGCTGGCGCTGAAGCTTTCTTT.

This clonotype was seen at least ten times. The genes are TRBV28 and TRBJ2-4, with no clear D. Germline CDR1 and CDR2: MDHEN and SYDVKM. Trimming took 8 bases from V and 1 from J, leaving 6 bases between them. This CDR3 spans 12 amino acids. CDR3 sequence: CASCGAKNIQYF. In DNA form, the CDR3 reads TGTGCCAGCTGTGGTGCCAAAAACATTCAGTACTTC. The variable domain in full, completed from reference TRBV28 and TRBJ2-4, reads DVKVTQSSRYLVKRTGEKVFLECVQDMDHENMFWYRQDPGLGLRLIYFSYDVKMKEKGDIPEGYSVSREKKERFSLILESASTNQTSMYLCASCGAKNIQYFGAGTRLSVL.

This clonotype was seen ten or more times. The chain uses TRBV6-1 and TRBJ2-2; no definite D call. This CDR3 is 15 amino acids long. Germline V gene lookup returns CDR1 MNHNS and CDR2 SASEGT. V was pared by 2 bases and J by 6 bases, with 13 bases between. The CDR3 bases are TGTGCCAGCAGTGAAATGGTTGGGAAGGCCGGGGAGCTGTTTTTT. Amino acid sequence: CASSEMVGKAGELFF.

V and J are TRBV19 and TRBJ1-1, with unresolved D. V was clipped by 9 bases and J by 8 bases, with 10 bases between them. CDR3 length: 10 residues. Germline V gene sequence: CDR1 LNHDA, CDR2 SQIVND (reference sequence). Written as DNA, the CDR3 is TGTGCCAGACGGGCGGAGGAAGCTTTCTTT. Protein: CARRAEEAFF. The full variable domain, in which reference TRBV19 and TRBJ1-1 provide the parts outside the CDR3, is DGGITQSPKYLFRKEGQNVTLSCEQNLNHDAMYWYRQDPGQGLRLIYYSQIVNDFQKGDIAEGYSVSREKKESFPLTVTSAQKNPTAFYLCARRAEEAFFGQGTRLTVV.